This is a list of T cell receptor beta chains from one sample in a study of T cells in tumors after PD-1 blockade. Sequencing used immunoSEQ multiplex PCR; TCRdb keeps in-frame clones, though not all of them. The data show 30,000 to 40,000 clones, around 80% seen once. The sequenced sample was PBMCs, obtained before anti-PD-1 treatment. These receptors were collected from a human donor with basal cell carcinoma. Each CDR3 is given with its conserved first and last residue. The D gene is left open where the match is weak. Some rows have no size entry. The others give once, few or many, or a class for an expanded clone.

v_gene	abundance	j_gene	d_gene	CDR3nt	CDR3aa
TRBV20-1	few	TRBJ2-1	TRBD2	TGCAGTGCTAGTTTAATAGCGGGGGGCCCATTGAAGGGCAATGAGCAGTTCTTC	CSASLIAGGPLKGNEQFF
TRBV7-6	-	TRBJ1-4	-	TGTGCCAGCAGCTCTCAATGGCGGGAAAAACTGTTTTTT	CASSSQWREKLFF
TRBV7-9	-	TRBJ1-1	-	TGTGCCAGCAGCACGCCCACAGCTATGAACACTGAAGCTTTCTTT	CASSTPTAMNTEAFF
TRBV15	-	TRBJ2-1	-	TGTGCCACCAGCAGAGATATTATGAATGAGCAGTTCTTC	CATSRDIMNEQFF
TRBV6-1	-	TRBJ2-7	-	TGTGCCAGCAGTGATGGGTACGAGCAGTACTTC	CASSDGYEQYF
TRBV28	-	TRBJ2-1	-	TGTGCCAGCAGTTCTGACCTCGACGGGAGCGGGAATGAGCAGTTCTTC	CASSSDLDGSGNEQFF
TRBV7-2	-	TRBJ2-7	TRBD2	TGTGCCAGCAGCTTCACGGGGGGGACCTACGAGCAGTACTTC	CASSFTGGTYEQYF
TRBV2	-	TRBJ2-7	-	TGTGCCAGCAGTGATTACTCAGAGCAGTACTTC	CASSDYSEQYF
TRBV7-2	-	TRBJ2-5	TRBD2	TGTGCCAGCAGCTTTACTAGCGGGGGGGAGGAGACCCAGTACTTC	CASSFTSGGEETQYF
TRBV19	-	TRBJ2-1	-	TGTGCCAGTAGTTTAGGATGGGGATTGAATGAGCAGTTCTTC	CASSLGWGLNEQFF
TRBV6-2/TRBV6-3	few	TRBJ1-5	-	TGTGCCAGCAGTTACCTGGGTCGAGACCAGCCCCAGCATTTT	CASSYLGRDQPQHF
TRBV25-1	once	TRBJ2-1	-	TGTGCCAGCAGTGAACCGCCCCCCGACGAGCAGTTCTTC	CASSEPPPDEQFF
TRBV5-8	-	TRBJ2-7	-	TGTGCCAGCAGCATCCAGGGTTTCTCCTACGAGCAGTACTTC	CASSIQGFSYEQYF
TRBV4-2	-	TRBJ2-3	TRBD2	TGTGCCAGCAGCCAAGATTGGGGGAGCGGGGGCACAGATACGCAGTATTTT	CASSQDWGSGGTDTQYF
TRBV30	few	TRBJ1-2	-	TGTGCCTGGAGTGTACAAGGCACCCTGGGGGGCTACACCTTC	CAWSVQGTLGGYTF
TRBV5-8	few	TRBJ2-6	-	TGTGCCAGCAGCTTGGAGCTCGGGGACTTAAGCTCTGGGGCCAACGTCCTGACTTTC	CASSLELGDLSSGANVLTF
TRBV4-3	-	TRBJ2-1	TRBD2	TGCGCCAGCAGCCGGCGGGCTAGCGGGAGCTCCTACAATGAGCAGTTCTTC	CASSRRASGSSYNEQFF
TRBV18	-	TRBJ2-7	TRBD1	TGTGCCAGCTCACTCAGACAGGGGGACGGAGAGCAGTACTTC	CASSLRQGDGEQYF
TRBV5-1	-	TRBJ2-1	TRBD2	TGCGCCAGCAGCACCGGACTAGCGGGAACTGGGAATGAGCAGTTCTTC	CASSTGLAGTGNEQFF
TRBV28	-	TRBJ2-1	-	TGTGCCAGCAACAGGGTGAATGAGCAGTTCTTC	CASNRVNEQFF
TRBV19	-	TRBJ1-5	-	TGTGCCAGTAGTAGAACAGAGGCTAGCAATCAGCCCCAGCATTTT	CASSRTEASNQPQHF
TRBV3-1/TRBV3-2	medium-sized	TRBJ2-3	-	TGTGCCAGCAGCCAAGATTGGTCGCAGCGGAGGTACACAGATACGCAGTATTTT	CASSQDWSQRRYTDTQYF
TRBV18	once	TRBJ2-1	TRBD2	TGTGCCAGCTCACCACCGGGACTAGTTTCCTCCCAGCAGTTCTTC	CASSPPGLVSSQQFF
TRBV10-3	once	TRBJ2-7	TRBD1	TGTGCCATCAGTGGGGACAGCTCCTACGAGCAGTACTTC	CAISGDSSYEQYF
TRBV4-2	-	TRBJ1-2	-	TGTGCCAGCAGCCACAAGATGGAGGGTAACTATGGCTACACCTTC	CASSHKMEGNYGYTF
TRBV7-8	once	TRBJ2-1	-	TGTGCCAGCAGCTCGTACTACAATGAGCAGTTCTTC	CASSSYYNEQFF
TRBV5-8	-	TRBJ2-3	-	TGTGCCAGCAGCTTGACCGGGACTAGCACAGATACGCAGTATTTT	CASSLTGTSTDTQYF
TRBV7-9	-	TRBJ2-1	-	TGTGCCAGCAGCTTAGTAAGACCGATACCGAACAATGAGCAGTTCTTC	CASSLVRPIPNNEQFF
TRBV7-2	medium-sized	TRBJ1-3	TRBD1	TGTGCCAGCAGGGAACAGGGGGCCTACGGAAACACCATATATTTT	CASREQGAYGNTIYF
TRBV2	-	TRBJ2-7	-	TGTGCCAGCAGTCGCAGACACCTCAACTCCTACGAGCAGTACTTC	CASSRRHLNSYEQYF
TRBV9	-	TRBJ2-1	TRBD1	TGTGCCAGCAGCGTAGGACAGGGGGCGGTTGAGCAGTTCTTC	CASSVGQGAVEQFF
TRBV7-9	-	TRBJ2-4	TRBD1	TGTGCCAGCAGCTTGGGACAGGGGGCGTGGGGTGGCAAAAACATTCAGTACTTC	CASSLGQGAWGGKNIQYF
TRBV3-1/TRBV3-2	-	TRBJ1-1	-	TGTGCCACCACCCTTACGAGGGGGAACACTGAAGCTTTCTTT	CATTLTRGNTEAFF
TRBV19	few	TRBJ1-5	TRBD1	TGTGCCAGTAGTATTAAAGGGGGCGCTCAGCCCCAGCATTTT	CASSIKGGAQPQHF
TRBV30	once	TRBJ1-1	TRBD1	TGTGCCTGGAGTATAGGACAGGGGAACACTGAAGCTTTCTTT	CAWSIGQGNTEAFF
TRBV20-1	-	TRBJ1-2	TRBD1	TGCAGTGCTAGTACCGGGACAGGGGGTGATGGCTACACCTTC	CSASTGTGGDGYTF
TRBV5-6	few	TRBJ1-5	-	TGTGCCAGCAGCTCACTGACAGGCGGAGGCAATCAGCCCCAGCATTTT	CASSSLTGGGNQPQHF
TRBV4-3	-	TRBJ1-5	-	TGCGCCAGCAGCCAGGAATACAGCGGAGGAGGTAGCAATCAGCCCCAGCATTTT	CASSQEYSGGGSNQPQHF
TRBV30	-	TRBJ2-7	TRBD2	TGTGCCTGGAGGGCTAGCGGGAGTTACGAGCAGTACTTC	CAWRASGSYEQYF
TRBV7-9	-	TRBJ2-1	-	TGTGCCGTCCGAAGAAGGGACGGTACCTACAATGAGCAGTTCTTC	CAVRRRDGTYNEQFF
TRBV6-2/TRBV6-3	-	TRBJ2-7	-	TGTGCCAGCAGTTACTTGGTCAGGGGCAACGAGCAGTACTTC	CASSYLVRGNEQYF
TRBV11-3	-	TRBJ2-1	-	TGTGCCAGCAGCCTGGAGGGATACAATGAGCAGTTCTTC	CASSLEGYNEQFF
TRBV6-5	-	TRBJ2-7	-	TGTGCCAGCATTCCGGGGGCCTCAAAAGGCTACGAGCAGTACTTC	CASIPGASKGYEQYF
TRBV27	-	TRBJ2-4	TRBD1	TGTGCCAGCAGTTCCGACAGGGCCTGGGGCATTCAGTACTTC	CASSSDRAWGIQYF
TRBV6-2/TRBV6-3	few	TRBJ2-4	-	TGTGCCAGCAGTTATGAAGGGGGAACCAAAAACATTCAGTACTTC	CASSYEGGTKNIQYF
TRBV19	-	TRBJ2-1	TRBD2	TGTGCCAGTAGTCTTAGACTAGCGGGAGGGCCCCCAGATGACAATGAGCAGTTCTTC	CASSLRLAGGPPDDNEQFF
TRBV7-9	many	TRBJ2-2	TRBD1	TGTGCCAGCAGCCCCGGACAGGGTCGAGAGGAGCTGTTTTTT	CASSPGQGREELFF
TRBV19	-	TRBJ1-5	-	TGTGCCAGTAGTGATACCGGGGATAGCAATCAGCCCCAGCATTTT	CASSDTGDSNQPQHF
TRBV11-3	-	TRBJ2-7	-	TGTGCCAGCAGGGGTCAGACAGGACCCTCCTACGAGCAGTACTTC	CASRGQTGPSYEQYF
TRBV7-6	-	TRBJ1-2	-	TGTGCCAACCCACCTGGGAGCTACACCTTC	CANPPGSYTF
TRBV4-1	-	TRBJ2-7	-	TGCGCCAGCAGCCAAGAAGGGGGGCGGCCGTACTTC	CASSQEGGRPYF
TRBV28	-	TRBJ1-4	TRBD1	TGTGCCAGCAGTTCCGGGACAGGGTATGTTGAAAAACTGTTTTTT	CASSSGTGYVEKLFF
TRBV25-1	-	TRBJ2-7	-	TGTGCCAGCAGTGACCCCGGACGGAGATACGAGCAGTACTTC	CASSDPGRRYEQYF